This TCR beta chain was recorded in a study of blood T cell repertoires in COVID-19. Participants' reported clinical history set cohort assignment. Either two negative PCRs, clearance, or symptom resolution qualified Cohort 3 donors as recovered. In the authors' methods: Amplification from reference gene primers served as the basis for estimated nucleated cell counts. Produced via immunoSEQ multiplex PCR; TCRdb's table is partial and in-frame only. The D gene and trimming were derived from the DNA, and the V and J assignments and clone size from that table. The data show fewer than 450,000 clones, less than 95% seen once. This CDR3 contains 13 residues. V was cut by 5 bases and J by 8 bases, with 10 bases left in between. Germline V CDR1 and CDR2: SGHTA, FQGNSA.

The TCR was taken from a man between 18 and 29 years old who had recovered from COVID-19. The sample consisted of PBMCs or T cells enriched from blood (not recorded which). The rearrangement uses TRBV7-2 and TRBJ1-6; perhaps TRBD1 as D (5 bases). DNA of the CDR3: TGTGCCAGCAGCCCTCTGACAGATTCACCCCTCCACTTT. It codes for CASSPLTDSPLHF.